Listed here is a single TCR beta chain. The antigen is unknown. The sample comes from a study of T cell responses to AZD1222 COVID-19 vaccine. CDR3 length: 15 amino acids. Germline loops: CDR1 MGHRA, CDR2 YSYEKL. V was clipped by 0 bases and J by 6 bases, with 14 bases between them. Study conclusions and caveats: Most donors were white British, females outnumbered males, and clonal diversity was possibly underestimated. Reports say nearly half of spike-specific TCRs go after unmutated variant regions. The span of vaccine-associated CD4 TCRs extended across spike, with dominance at 160-218 and 743-854.

Using immunoSEQ multiplex PCR, the repertoire was profiled, and TCRdb retains in-frame clones only, with some absent. The table shows roughly 130,000 clones, with over 85% occurring only once. The sequence derives from an adult in good health. The genes are TRBV4-1 and TRBJ1-2; weak D call: TRBD1 (5 bases). Here the sequenced sample was peripheral blood, taken on day 0 of AZD1222 vaccination. This chain's CDR3 is CASSQDPTDSDGYTF. In DNA, the CDR3 is TGCGCCAGCAGCCAAGATCCGACAGACTCAGATGGCTACACCTTC.